Listed below are T cell receptor beta chains from one sample, sequenced in a study of shared clonotypes between healthy human individuals. Libraries were prepared by immunoSEQ multiplex PCR; TCRdb keeps only in-frame clonotypes and omits some of them. The sample lists 2 million to 2.5 million clones, about 94% occurring once. Sequencing was done on a sample of naive CD4+ T cells sorted from blood. These TCRs come from a man in his late teens or twenties in good health. The CDR3 runs from the conserved cysteine through the conserved F or W. D genes are given only for firm matches. Where a row states a size, it is once, few, many or the class of an expanded clone; other rows omit it.

clone size	V gene	D gene	J gene	CDR3 protein	CDR3 DNA
-	TRBV5-1	-	TRBJ2-5	CASSLGVGETQYF	TGCGCCAGCAGTTTGGGGGTGGGAGAGACCCAGTACTTC
once	TRBV18	TRBD1	TRBJ2-2	CASSRTGITGELFF	TGTGCCAGCTCCCGGACAGGGATCACCGGGGAGCTGTTTTTT
-	TRBV18	-	TRBJ1-1	CASSPLEQNTEAFF	TGTGCCAGCTCACCACTTGAGCAGAACACTGAAGCTTTCTTT
-	TRBV2	TRBD1	TRBJ1-2	CASSLDRGLFSGYTF	TGTGCCAGCAGTCTGGACAGGGGACTATTCTCTGGCTACACCTTC
-	TRBV4-3	TRBD2	TRBJ2-1	CASSLEGLAGEDEQFF	TGCGCCAGCAGCCTGGAGGGACTAGCGGGAGAGGATGAGCAGTTCTTC
-	TRBV7-2	TRBD1	TRBJ1-2	CASSLTGQGADYGYTF	TGTGCCAGCAGCTTAACGGGACAGGGGGCTGACTATGGCTACACCTTC
-	TRBV5-1	-	TRBJ2-7	CASSFLDGYEQYF	TGCGCCAGCAGCTTTCTGGACGGCTACGAGCAGTACTTC
-	TRBV7-2	TRBD2	TRBJ2-7	CASSLARLAVPYEQYF	TGTGCCAGCAGCTTAGCGCGACTAGCGGTCCCCTACGAGCAGTACTTC
-	TRBV4-1	-	TRBJ1-2	CASSQDPGRSNYGYTF	TGCGCCAGCAGCCAAGATCCGGGGAGGTCTAACTATGGCTACACCTTC
-	TRBV6-5	-	TRBJ2-2	CASSSDARTGELFF	TGTGCCAGCAGTTCTGATGCCCGCACCGGGGAGCTGTTTTTT
-	TRBV29-1	TRBD1	TRBJ1-6	CSVGQGDNSPLHF	TGCAGCGTCGGACAGGGAGATAATTCACCCCTCCACTTT
-	TRBV6-1	-	TRBJ2-2	CASSTERGTGELFF	TGTGCCAGCAGCACCGAAAGGGGTACCGGGGAGCTGTTTTTT
-	TRBV7-9	TRBD2	TRBJ2-3	CASSLGLAGSTDTQYF	TGTGCCAGCAGCTTAGGGTTAGCGGGAAGCACAGATACGCAGTATTTT
once	TRBV19	-	TRBJ2-7	CASSGGQVPYEQYF	TGTGCCAGTAGTGGGGGGCAAGTTCCCTACGAGCAGTACTTC
-	TRBV5-1	-	TRBJ2-3	CASTQGSGTDTQYF	TGCGCCAGCACCCAGGGATCTGGCACAGATACGCAGTATTTT